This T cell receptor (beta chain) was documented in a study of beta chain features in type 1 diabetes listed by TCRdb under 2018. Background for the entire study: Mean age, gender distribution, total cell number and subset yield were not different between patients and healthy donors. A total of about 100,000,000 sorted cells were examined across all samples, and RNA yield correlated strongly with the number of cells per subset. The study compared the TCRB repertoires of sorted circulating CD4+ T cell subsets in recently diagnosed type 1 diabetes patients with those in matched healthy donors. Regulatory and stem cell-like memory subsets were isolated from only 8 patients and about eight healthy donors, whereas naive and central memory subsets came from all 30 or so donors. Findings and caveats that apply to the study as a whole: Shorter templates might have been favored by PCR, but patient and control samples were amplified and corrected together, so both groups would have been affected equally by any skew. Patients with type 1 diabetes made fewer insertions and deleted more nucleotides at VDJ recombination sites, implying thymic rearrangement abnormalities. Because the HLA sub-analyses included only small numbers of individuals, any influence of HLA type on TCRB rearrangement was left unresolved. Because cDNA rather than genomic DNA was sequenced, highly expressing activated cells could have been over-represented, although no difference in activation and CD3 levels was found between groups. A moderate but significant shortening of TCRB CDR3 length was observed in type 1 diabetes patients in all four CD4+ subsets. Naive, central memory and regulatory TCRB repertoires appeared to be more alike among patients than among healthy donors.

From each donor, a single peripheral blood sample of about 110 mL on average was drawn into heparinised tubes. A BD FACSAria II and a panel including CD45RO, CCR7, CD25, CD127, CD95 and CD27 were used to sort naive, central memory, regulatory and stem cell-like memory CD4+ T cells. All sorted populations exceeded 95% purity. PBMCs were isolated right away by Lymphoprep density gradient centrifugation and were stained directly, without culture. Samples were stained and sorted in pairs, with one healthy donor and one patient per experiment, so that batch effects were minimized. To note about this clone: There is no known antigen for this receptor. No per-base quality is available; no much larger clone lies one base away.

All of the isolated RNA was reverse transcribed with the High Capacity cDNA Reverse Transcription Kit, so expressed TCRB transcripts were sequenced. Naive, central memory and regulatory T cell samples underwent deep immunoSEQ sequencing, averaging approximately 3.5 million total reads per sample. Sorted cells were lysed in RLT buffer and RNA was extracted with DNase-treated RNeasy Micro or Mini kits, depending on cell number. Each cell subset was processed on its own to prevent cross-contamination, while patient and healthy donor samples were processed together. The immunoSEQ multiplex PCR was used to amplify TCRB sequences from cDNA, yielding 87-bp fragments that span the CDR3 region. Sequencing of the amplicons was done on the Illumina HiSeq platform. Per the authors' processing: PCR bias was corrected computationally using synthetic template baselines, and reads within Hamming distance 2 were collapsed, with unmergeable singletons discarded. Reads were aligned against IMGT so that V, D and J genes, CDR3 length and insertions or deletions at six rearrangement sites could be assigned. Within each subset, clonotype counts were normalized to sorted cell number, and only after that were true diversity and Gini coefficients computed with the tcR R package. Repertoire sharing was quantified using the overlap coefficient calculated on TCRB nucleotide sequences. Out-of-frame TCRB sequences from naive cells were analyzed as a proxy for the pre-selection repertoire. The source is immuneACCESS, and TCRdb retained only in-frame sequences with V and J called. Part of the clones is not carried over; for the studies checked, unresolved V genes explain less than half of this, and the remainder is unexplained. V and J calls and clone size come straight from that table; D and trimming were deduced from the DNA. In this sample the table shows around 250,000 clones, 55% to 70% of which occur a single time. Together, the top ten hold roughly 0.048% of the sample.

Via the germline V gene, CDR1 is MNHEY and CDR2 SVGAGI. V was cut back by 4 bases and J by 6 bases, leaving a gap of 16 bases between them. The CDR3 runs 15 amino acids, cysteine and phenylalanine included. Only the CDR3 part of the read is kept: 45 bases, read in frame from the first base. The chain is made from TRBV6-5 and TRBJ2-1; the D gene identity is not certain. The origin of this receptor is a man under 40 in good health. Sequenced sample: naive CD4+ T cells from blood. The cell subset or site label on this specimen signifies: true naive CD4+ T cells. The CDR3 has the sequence CASSSLGLQGNEQFF. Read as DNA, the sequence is TGTGCCAGCAGTTCCCTCGGTCTTCAAGGCAATGAGCAGTTCTTC.